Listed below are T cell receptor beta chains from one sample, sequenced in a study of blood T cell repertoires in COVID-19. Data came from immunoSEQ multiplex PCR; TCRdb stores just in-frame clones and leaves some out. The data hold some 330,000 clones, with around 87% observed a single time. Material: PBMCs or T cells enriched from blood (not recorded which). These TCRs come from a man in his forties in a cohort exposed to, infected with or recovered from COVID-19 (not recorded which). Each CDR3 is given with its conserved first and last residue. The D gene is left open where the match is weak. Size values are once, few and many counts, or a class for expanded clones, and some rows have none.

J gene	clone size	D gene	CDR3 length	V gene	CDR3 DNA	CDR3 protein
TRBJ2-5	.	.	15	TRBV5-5	TGTGCCAGCAGCCCACTGGGGCAGGCGTGGGAGACCCAGTACTTC	CASSPLGQAWETQYF
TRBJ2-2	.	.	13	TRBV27	TGTGCCAGCAGTTTCGGGGTATGGGGGGAGCTGTTTTTT	CASSFGVWGELFF
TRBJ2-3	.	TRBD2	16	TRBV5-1	TGCGCCAGCAGCTTGGGTAGCGGGAGCGGCACAGATACGCAGTATTTT	CASSLGSGSGTDTQYF
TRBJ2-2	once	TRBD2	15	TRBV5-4	TGTGCCAGCAAGAGAGCGGGAACGCAGACCGGGGAGCTGTTTTTT	CASKRAGTQTGELFF
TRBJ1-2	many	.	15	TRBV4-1	TGCGCCAGCAGCGAGAGCGGGACAACTAACTATGGCTACACCTTC	CASSESGTTNYGYTF
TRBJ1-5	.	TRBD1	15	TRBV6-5	TGTGCCAGCAGTAGAGGGACAGGTGGAAATCAGCCCCAGCATTTT	CASSRGTGGNQPQHF
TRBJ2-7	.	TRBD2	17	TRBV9	TGTGCCAGCAGCAGAACAGGTGGGGCTAGCGGTACCTACGAGCAGTACTTC	CASSRTGGASGTYEQYF
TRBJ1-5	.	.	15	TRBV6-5	TGTGCCAGCAGTTACACCGGACAGAGCAATCAGCCCCAGCATTTT	CASSYTGQSNQPQHF
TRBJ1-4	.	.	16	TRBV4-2	TGTGCCAGCAGCCAAGAGTTTGGACAGAGTAATGAAAAACTGTTTTTT	CASSQEFGQSNEKLFF
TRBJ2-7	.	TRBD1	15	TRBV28	TGTGCCAGCAGTACGTCCGGGACAGGGTCCTACGAGCAGTACTTC	CASSTSGTGSYEQYF
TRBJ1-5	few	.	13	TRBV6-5	TGTGCCAGCAGTCCCGGCCGGGTCGAGCCCCAGCATTTT	CASSPGRVEPQHF
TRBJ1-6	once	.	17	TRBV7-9	TGTGCCAGCAGCTCCCACATGGAAGTGGAGAAGAATTCACCCCTCCACTTT	CASSSHMEVEKNSPLHF
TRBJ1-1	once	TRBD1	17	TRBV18	TGTGCCAGCTCACCACGGGTACAGGGGGCGCACCTCACTGAAGCTTTCTTT	CASSPRVQGAHLTEAFF
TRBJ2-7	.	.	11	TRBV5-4	TGTGCCAGCAGCCAGGGCTACGAGCAGTACTTC	CASSQGYEQYF
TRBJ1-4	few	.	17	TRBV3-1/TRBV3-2	TGTGCCAGCAGCCAGACTGGGGAGGGGAACGTAGGTGAAAAACTGTTTTTT	CASSQTGEGNVGEKLFF
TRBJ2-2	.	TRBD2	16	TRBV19	TGTGCCAGTAGTACCCGACTAGCGGGAGGGCCCGGGGAGCTGTTTTTT	CASSTRLAGGPGELFF
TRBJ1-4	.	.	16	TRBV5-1	TGCGCCAGCAGCTTGGTAGGGAGAGGGACTAATGAAAAACTGTTTTTT	CASSLVGRGTNEKLFF
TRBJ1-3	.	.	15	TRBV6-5	TGTGCCAGCAGTTACCGGGGGATCTCTGGAAACACCATATATTTT	CASSYRGISGNTIYF
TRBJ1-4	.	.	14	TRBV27	TGTGCCAGCAGTTTCTGGGGTAGGGGTGAAAAACTGTTTTTT	CASSFWGRGEKLFF
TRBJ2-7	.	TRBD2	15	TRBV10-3	TGTGCCATCAAAGCAACCGGGACTAGCGGGAGTCAGCAGTACTTC	CAIKATGTSGSQQYF
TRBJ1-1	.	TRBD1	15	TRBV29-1	TGCAGCGCGTTAGACAGGGGAACTGGGGACACTGAAGCTTTCTTT	CSALDRGTGDTEAFF
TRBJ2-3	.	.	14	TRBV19	TGTGCCAGTAGTGCCGGGGATACTACAGATACGCAGTATTTT	CASSAGDTTDTQYF
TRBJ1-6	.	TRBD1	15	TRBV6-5	TGTGCCAGCAGTTACTTCGGGACAGACAATTCACCCCTCCACTTT	CASSYFGTDNSPLHF
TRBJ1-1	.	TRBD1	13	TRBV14	TGTGCCAGCAGCTCCGACAGGGGGCGCCCAGCTTTCTTT	CASSSDRGRPAFF
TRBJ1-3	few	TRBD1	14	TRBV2	TGTGCCAGCAGCGCCAGGGGGGTTGGAAACACCATATATTTT	CASSARGVGNTIYF
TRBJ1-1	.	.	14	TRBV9	TGTGCCAGCAGCAGACGGACAGATAACACTGAAGCTTTCTTT	CASSRRTDNTEAFF
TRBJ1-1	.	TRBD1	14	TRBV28	TGTGCCAGCATCTTTAGACAGGGCAACACTGAAGCTTTCTTT	CASIFRQGNTEAFF
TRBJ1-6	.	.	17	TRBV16	TGTGCCAGCAGCCAATTTTTTGACCGGGACTACAGTTCACCCCTCCACTTT	CASSQFFDRDYSSPLHF
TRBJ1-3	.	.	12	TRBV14	TGTGCCAGCAGCCCACAGGGTAACACCATATATTTT	CASSPQGNTIYF